This T cell receptor beta chain was profiled in a study of breast tumors, draining lymph nodes, adjacent tissues. Findings and caveats of the study: The lymph node origin of tumor T cells was framed as consistent with a hypothesis, not demonstrated. Tumor TCR diversity was below lymph nodes but above nontumor tissue. Most tumor T cells seemingly derive from lymph node, then expand in tumor.

This clonotype has only a few counts. Antigen: not known. Given a much more abundant clone one base away, this may be a read error. TCRdb called the multiplex PCR reads again in MiXCR, with one record for every CDR3 protein. The table lists 85,000 to 130,000 distinct CDR3 sequences, about 31% of them singletons. Germline-derived CDR1 and CDR2 are MNHEY and SVGAGI. This CDR3 spans 14 amino acids. The lymph nodes were axillary draining lymph nodes from breast cancer patients. The specimen was axillary lymph node tissue. The receptor's source is a female donor with breast cancer. Some clones in this sample may be carry-over from other donors' samples. The chain employs TRBV6-5 and TRBJ1-3; D unclear. CDR3 in DNA: TGTGCCAGCAGTCACTCGTACTCTGGAAACACCATATATTTT. Protein sequence: CASSHSYSGNTIYF.